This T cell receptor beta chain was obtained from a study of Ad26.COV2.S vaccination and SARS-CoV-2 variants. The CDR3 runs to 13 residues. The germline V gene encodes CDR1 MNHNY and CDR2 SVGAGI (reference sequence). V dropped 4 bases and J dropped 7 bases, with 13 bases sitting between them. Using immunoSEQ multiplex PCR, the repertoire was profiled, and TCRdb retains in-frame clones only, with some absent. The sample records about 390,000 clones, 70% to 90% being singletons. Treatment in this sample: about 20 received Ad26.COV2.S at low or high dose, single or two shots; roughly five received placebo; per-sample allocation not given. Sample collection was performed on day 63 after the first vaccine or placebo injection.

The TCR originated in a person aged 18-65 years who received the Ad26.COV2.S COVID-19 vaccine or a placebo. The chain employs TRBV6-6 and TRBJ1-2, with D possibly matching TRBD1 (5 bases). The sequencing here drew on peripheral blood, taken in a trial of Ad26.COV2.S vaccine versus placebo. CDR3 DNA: TGTGCCAGCAGTTTCCTCGGGGGTGGTGGCTACACCTTC. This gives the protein CASSFLGGGGYTF.